The rows below give T cell receptor beta chains drawn from one sample of a study of blood T cells in healthy people across ages. TCRdb independently ran MiXCR on the 5' RACE reads; one entry per CDR3 protein. Of more than 650,000 distinct CDR3 sequences in the sample, about a fifth were seen once. The material sequenced was blood. These receptors were obtained from a man between 65 and 80 years old in good health. Each CDR3 is given with its conserved first and last residue. A D gene is named only where the DNA matches it firmly. Not all rows give a size; the values are once, few, many and, for expanded clones, a class.

clone size	D gene	V gene	J gene	CDR3 DNA	CDR3 protein
few	.	TRBV2	TRBJ1-4	TGTGCCAGCAGACAGATTAATGAAAAACTGTTTTTT	CASRQINEKLFF
.	.	TRBV29-1	TRBJ2-5	TGCAGCGTTGAAGGACAGGTCGAGACCCAGTACTTC	CSVEGQVETQYF
.	TRBD2	TRBV10-2	TRBJ2-3	TGCGCCAGCAGAAGAACCGGGACTAGGGTAGATACGCAGTATTTT	CASRRTGTRVDTQYF
few	.	TRBV19	TRBJ2-1	TGTGCCAGTCATTCCCGGGCTCGCTTGGAGCAGTTCTTC	CASHSRARLEQFF
few	.	TRBV5-1	TRBJ1-4	TGCGCCAGCAGCCTCCCTTGGGGGGCTAATGAAAAACTGTTTTTT	CASSLPWGANEKLFF
.	.	TRBV6-5	TRBJ2-1	TGTGCCAGCAGTTACTCTTCGGTAGGCAGGGCGAACAATGAGCAGTTCTTC	CASSYSSVGRANNEQFF
.	.	TRBV20-1	TRBJ1-1	TGCAGTGCTAGAGAAGGGGCAGGGTGGCACACTGAAGCTTTCTTT	CSAREGAGWHTEAFF
few	TRBD2	TRBV24-1	TRBJ2-1	TGTGCCACCAGTGATTCGACTAGCGGGAGTGGTGAGCAGTTCTTC	CATSDSTSGSGEQFF
many	TRBD2	TRBV12-3/TRBV12-4	TRBJ2-1	TGTGCCAGCAGTTTTCACCGGGGGACTAGCTCTTACAATGAGCAGTTCTTC	CASSFHRGTSSYNEQFF
.	TRBD1	TRBV5-1	TRBJ2-6	TGCGCCAGCAGCTATCACACGGGGACAGCAGCTGGGGCCAACGTCCTGACTTTC	CASSYHTGTAAGANVLTF
few	TRBD2	TRBV24-1	TRBJ2-1	TGTGCCACCAGTGAAGGACTAGTCAATGAGCAGTTCTTC	CATSEGLVNEQFF
.	.	TRBV12-3/TRBV12-4	TRBJ1-1	TGTGCCAGCACCCTGGGACCTGGGCACGGCACTGAAGCTTTCTTT	CASTLGPGHGTEAFF
many	.	TRBV12-3/TRBV12-4	TRBJ2-1	TGTGCCAGCAGTCCCGCAGGACGCTCCTACAATGAGCAGTTCTTC	CASSPAGRSYNEQFF
few	TRBD1	TRBV7-9	TRBJ1-5	TGTGCCAGCAGCGCCGGACAGGGGGCGCGAGGCAATCAGCCCCAGCATTTT	CASSAGQGARGNQPQHF
few	.	TRBV25-1	TRBJ1-3	TGTGCCAGCAGTGACACGTCGATTCGGACCGTTGGAAACACCATATATTTT	CASSDTSIRTVGNTIYF
.	TRBD1	TRBV6-1	TRBJ1-6	TGTGCCAGCAGTGACAACAGGGGTAGATCCTATAATTCACCCCTCCACTTT	CASSDNRGRSYNSPLHF
.	TRBD2	TRBV10-3	TRBJ2-1	TGTGCCATCAGTTTCTATGGTAGCGGGAGGGACAATGAGCAGTTCTTC	CAISFYGSGRDNEQFF
few	.	TRBV19	TRBJ2-5	TGTGCCAGTAGTAATCCCCACGAGGGAGGTCAAGAGACCCAGTACTTC	CASSNPHEGGQETQYF
.	.	TRBV20-1	TRBJ1-5	TGCAGTGCCACCCTCGGGCAGCCCCAGCATTTT	CSATLGQPQHF
many	.	TRBV19	TRBJ2-4	TGTGCCAGCGGGACTCCTGACTTAGCCAAAAACATTCAGTACTTC	CASGTPDLAKNIQYF
few	.	TRBV4-2	TRBJ1-5	TGTGCCAGCAGCCCAACGGGGGAGACAGGCCTTTATAGCAATCAGCCCCAGCATTTT	CASSPTGETGLYSNQPQHF
.	TRBD2	TRBV29-1	TRBJ2-1	TGCAGCGTTGGACCCGCGGAGTCTCGCGAGCTGGCGGGGGTTCATGAGCAGTTCTTC	CSVGPAESRELAGVHEQFF
.	.	TRBV28	TRBJ2-7	TGTGCCAGCAGCTCAGGGGGGGTGGGTATCTACGAGCAGTACTTC	CASSSGGVGIYEQYF
few	TRBD1	TRBV20-1	TRBJ2-5	TGCAGTGGACAGGGGCAAGAGACCCAGTACTTC	CSGQGQETQYF
.	.	TRBV11-2	TRBJ2-1	TGTGCCAGCAGCTCAGGGGTACGAGAGCAGTTCTTC	CASSSGVREQFF
many	.	TRBV7-9	TRBJ1-5	TGTGCCAGCAGCTTATCTGGCGGAAGCAATCAGCCCCAGCATTTT	CASSLSGGSNQPQHF
.	.	TRBV5-1	TRBJ1-2	TGCGCCACCTCAACAGGAAACCTCCAGTATGGCTACACCTTC	CATSTGNLQYGYTF
few	.	TRBV19	TRBJ2-1	TGTGCCAGTAGTAGGAGTAGCTCCTACAATGAGCAGTTCTTC	CASSRSSSYNEQFF
.	.	TRBV12-3/TRBV12-4	TRBJ2-3	TGTGCCAGCCTCCAGTATAGCACAGATACGCAGTATTTT	CASLQYSTDTQYF
.	.	TRBV11-1	TRBJ2-3	TGTGCCAGCAGCGCGAGACCGGGACCCCACCGCACAGATACGCAGTATTTT	CASSARPGPHRTDTQYF
many	.	TRBV6-4	TRBJ2-4	TGTGCCAGCAGTGACTCTAATGGGAAAAACATTCAGTACTTC	CASSDSNGKNIQYF
many	.	TRBV29-1	TRBJ2-5	TGCAGCGGTGGGGTTTTACAAGAGACCCAGTACTTC	CSGGVLQETQYF
.	.	TRBV29-1	TRBJ2-5	TGCAGCGTTGAAGACAGGGGCTCATCGGTTGAGACCCAGTACTTC	CSVEDRGSSVETQYF
.	.	TRBV3-1	TRBJ2-5	TGTGCCAGCAGCCATTCATATCAGGGGGAGACCCAGTACTTC	CASSHSYQGETQYF
.	.	TRBV6-6	TRBJ1-1	TGTGCCAGCACCCGGGCCCTGGGGGGCACTGAAGCTTTCTTT	CASTRALGGTEAFF
few	TRBD1	TRBV7-6	TRBJ1-4	TGTGCCAGCAGCCCGACAGGGACGAGAAATGAAAAACTGTTTTTT	CASSPTGTRNEKLFF
.	TRBD1	TRBV29-1	TRBJ1-2	TGCAGCGCTGGCTATGGACAGGGTCGTGGCTACACCTTC	CSAGYGQGRGYTF
.	.	TRBV6-5	TRBJ2-3	TGTGCCAGCAGTTACACAGGGACGGTTGCCGATACGCAGTATTTT	CASSYTGTVADTQYF
few	.	TRBV5-1	TRBJ1-2	TGCGCCAGCAGCTCGCTCAGGGATAACTATGGCTACACCTTC	CASSSLRDNYGYTF
few	.	TRBV18	TRBJ2-1	TGTGCCAGCTCACCTAAACTTCTGCCCCTCAGCTCCTACAATGAGCAGTTCTTC	CASSPKLLPLSSYNEQFF
.	TRBD1	TRBV12-3/TRBV12-4	TRBJ1-4	TGTGCCAGCAGTCCTCACCCGGACAGGGCAGAAAAACTGTTTTTT	CASSPHPDRAEKLFF
.	TRBD2	TRBV9	TRBJ2-7	TGTGCCAGCAGCGTAGCTGGGGGGGGGACCTACGAGCAGTACTTC	CASSVAGGGTYEQYF
.	.	TRBV3-1	TRBJ2-5	TGTGCCAGCAGCCAAGATCCGGGGAGCGAGACCCAGTACTTC	CASSQDPGSETQYF
.	TRBD1	TRBV7-8	TRBJ2-5	TGTGCCAGCACCGTAAACAGGGGAGAAGAGACCCAGTACTTC	CASTVNRGEETQYF
few	TRBD2	TRBV18	TRBJ2-4	TGTGCCAGCTCACCACGGGGAGGGCCAGCCAGAAACATTCAGTACTTC	CASSPRGGPARNIQYF
few	.	TRBV30	TRBJ1-3	TGTGCCTGGATTAAGGAGAGATACTCTGGAAACACCATATATTTT	CAWIKERYSGNTIYF
.	TRBD2	TRBV28	TRBJ2-1	TGTGCCAGCAGTTCACACGTGGGAGCGGGGTCCAACAATGAGCAGTTCTTC	CASSSHVGAGSNNEQFF
.	.	TRBV7-2	TRBJ2-5	TGTGCCAGCTCAATGGCGGATTGGACCCAGTACTTC	CASSMADWTQYF
.	.	TRBV12-3/TRBV12-4	TRBJ1-4	TGTGCCAGCGGAGAGACAGGCGAGGGGAAACTGTTTTTT	CASGETGEGKLFF
few	TRBD2	TRBV5-1	TRBJ2-5	TGCGCCAGCAGCTTACGGCCGGGCGGGGGAGAGACCCAGTACTTC	CASSLRPGGGETQYF
few	.	TRBV5-1	TRBJ1-1	TGCGCCAGCAGCTTGGACAGCCGGATGGGTACTGAAGCTTTCTTT	CASSLDSRMGTEAFF
few	.	TRBV5-6	TRBJ2-3	TGTGCCAGCAGTCCCTTGGGTGGTGGTGAGACAGATACGCAGTATTTT	CASSPLGGGETDTQYF
.	.	TRBV14	TRBJ2-5	TGTGCCAGCAGCCACCCGGACCTCCCAGGGGAGACCCAGTACTTC	CASSHPDLPGETQYF
.	TRBD2	TRBV6-5	TRBJ2-3	TGTGCCAGCACCTCCCTGACTAGCGGACTCACAGATACGCAGTATTTT	CASTSLTSGLTDTQYF
few	TRBD1	TRBV20-1	TRBJ1-4	TGCAGTGCTGACCAGGGGGCAGCAACTAATGAAAAACTGTTTTTT	CSADQGAATNEKLFF
.	.	TRBV10-3	TRBJ1-1	TGTGCCATCAGGGAGAGGTCCGAAGCTTTCTTT	CAIRERSEAFF